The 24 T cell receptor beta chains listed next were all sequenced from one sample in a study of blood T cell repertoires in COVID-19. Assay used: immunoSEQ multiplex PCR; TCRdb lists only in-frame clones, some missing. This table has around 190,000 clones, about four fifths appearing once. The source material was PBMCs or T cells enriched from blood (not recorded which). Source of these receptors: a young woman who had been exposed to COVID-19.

CDR3 loop: CASTRLPGSEAFF. CDR3 bases: TGTGCCAGCACCAGACTACCGGGGAGTGAAGCTTTCTTT. This chain links TRBV5-4 with TRBJ1-1; D is ambiguous. Germline-derived CDR1 and CDR2 are SGHNT and YYREEE (reference sequence). Deletions cut 6 bases from V and 7 bases from J, with 16 bases between. The CDR3 has 13 residues.

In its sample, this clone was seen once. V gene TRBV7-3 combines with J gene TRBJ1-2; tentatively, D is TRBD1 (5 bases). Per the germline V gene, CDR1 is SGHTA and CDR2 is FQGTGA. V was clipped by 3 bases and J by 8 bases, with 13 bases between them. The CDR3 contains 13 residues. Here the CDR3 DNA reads TGTGCCAGCAGCTTCGGGGGGAATGACGGCTACACCTTC. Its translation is CASSFGGNDGYTF.

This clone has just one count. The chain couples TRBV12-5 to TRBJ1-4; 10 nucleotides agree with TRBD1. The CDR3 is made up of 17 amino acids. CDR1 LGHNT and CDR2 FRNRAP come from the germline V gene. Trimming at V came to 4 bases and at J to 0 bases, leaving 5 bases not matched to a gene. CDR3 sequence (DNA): TGTGCTAGTGGTTCCGGACAGGGGGTTACAACTAATGAAAAACTGTTTTTT. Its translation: CASGSGQGVTTNEKLFF. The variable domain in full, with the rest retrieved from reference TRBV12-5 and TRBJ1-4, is DARVTQTPRHKVTEMGQEVTMRCQPILGHNTVFWYRQTMMQGLELLAYFRNRAPLDDSGMPKDRFSAEMPDATLATLKIQPSEPRDSAVYFCASGSGQGVTTNEKLFFGSGTQLSVL.

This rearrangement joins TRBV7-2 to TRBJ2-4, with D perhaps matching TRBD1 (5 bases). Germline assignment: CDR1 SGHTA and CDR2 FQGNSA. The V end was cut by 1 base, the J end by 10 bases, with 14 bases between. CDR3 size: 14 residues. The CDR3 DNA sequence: TGTGCCAGCAGCTTAGGAGTGGCAGGGCGGATTCAGTACTTC. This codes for CASSLGVAGRIQYF.

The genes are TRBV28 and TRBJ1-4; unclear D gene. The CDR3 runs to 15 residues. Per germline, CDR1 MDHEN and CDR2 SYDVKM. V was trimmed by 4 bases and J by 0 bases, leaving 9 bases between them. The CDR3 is CASSSAGTTNEKLFF. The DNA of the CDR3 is TGTGCCAGCAGTTCCGCAGGTACAACTAATGAAAAACTGTTTTTT. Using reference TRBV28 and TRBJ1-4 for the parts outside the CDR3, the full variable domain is DVKVTQSSRYLVKRTGEKVFLECVQDMDHENMFWYRQDPGLGLRLIYFSYDVKMKEKGDIPEGYSVSREKKERFSLILESASTNQTSMYLCASSSAGTTNEKLFFGSGTQLSVL.

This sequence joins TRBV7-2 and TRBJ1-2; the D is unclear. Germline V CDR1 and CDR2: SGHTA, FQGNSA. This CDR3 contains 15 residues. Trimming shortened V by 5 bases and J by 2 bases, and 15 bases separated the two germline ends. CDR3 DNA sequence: TGTGCCAGCAGCCCCCGGGCCGGGGAAAACTATGGCTACACCTTC. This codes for CASSPRAGENYGYTF. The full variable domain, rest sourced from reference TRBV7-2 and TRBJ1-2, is GAGVSQSPSNKVTEKGKDVELRCDPISGHTALYWYRQSLGQGLEFLIYFQGNSAPDKSGLPSDRFSAERTGGSVSTLTIQRTQQEDSAVYLCASSPRAGENYGYTFGSGTRLTVV.

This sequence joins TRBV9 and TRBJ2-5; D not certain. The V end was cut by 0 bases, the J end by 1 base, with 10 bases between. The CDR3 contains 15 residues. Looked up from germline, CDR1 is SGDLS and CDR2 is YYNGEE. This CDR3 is CASSVGAGRQETQYF. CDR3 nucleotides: TGTGCCAGCAGCGTAGGGGCAGGCCGCCAAGAGACCCAGTACTTC.

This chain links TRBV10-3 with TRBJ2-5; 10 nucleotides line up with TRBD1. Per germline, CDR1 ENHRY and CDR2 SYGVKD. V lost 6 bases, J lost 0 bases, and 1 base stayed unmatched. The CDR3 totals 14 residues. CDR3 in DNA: TGTGCCATCAGGGACAGGGGGGACCAAGAGACCCAGTACTTC. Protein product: CAIRDRGDQETQYF.

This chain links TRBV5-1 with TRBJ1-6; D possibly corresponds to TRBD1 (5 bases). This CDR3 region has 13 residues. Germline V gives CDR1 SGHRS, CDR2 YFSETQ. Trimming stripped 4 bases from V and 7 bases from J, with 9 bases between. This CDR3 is CASSQTENSPLHF. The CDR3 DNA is TGCGCCAGCAGCCAGACAGAGAATTCACCCCTCCACTTT.

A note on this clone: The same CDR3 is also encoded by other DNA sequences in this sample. Here the CDR3 reads CASSFRNTGELFF. In DNA, the CDR3 is TGTGCCAGCAGCTTCCGGAACACCGGGGAGCTGTTTTTT. This chain links TRBV7-2 with TRBJ2-2, with D unresolved. The CDR3 consists of 13 residues. Between the trimmed V and J ends, which lost 3 bases and 1 base, there was a span of 3 bases. Germline V lookup: CDR1 SGHTA, CDR2 FQGNSA.

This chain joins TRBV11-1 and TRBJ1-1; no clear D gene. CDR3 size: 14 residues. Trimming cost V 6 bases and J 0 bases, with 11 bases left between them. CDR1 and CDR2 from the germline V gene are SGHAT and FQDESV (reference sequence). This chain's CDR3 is CASRLIQMNTEAFF. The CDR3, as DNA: TGTGCCAGCAGGTTAATCCAGATGAACACTGAAGCTTTCTTT.

CDR3 region: CASSQPPLGGALTDTQYF. The CDR3 region has the DNA TGCGCCAGCAGCCAACCCCCTCTTGGGGGGGCGCTCACAGATACGCAGTATTTT. The chain uses TRBV4-1 and TRBJ2-3; a weak D match, TRBD2 (7 bases). From germline, CDR1 is MGHRA and CDR2 YSYEKL. This CDR3 comprises 18 residues. V was cut by 2 bases and J by 2 bases, with 20 bases left in between.

For the CDR3, the DNA is TGTGCTAGTGGTTTGGGGCCGGGACAGGGGGAGACTGAAGCTTTCTTT. Residues: CASGLGPGQGETEAFF. The rearrangement joins TRBV12-5 to TRBJ1-1; 11 bases map to TRBD1. V gave up 1 base and J gave up 5 bases; unmatched junction bases: 6. The CDR3 contains 16 residues. Germline assignment: CDR1 LGHNT and CDR2 FRNRAP.

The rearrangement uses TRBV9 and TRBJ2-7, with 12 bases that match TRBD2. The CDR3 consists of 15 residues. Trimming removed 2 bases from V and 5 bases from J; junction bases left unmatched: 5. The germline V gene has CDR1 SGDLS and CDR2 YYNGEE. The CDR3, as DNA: TGTGCCAGCAGCGTTACTAGCGGGGGGATCCACGAGCAGTACTTC. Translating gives CASSVTSGGIHEQYF.

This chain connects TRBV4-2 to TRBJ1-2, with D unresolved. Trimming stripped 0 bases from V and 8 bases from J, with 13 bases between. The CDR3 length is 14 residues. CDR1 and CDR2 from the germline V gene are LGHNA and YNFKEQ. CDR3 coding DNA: TGTGCCAGCAGCCAAGATCCGGGGTCCTTGGGCTACACCTTC. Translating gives CASSQDPGSLGYTF.

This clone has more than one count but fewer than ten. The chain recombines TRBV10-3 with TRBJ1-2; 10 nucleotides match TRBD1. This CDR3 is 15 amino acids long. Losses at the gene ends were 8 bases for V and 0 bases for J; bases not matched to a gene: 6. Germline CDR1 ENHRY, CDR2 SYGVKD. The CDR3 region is CAIEGQGTSNYGYTF. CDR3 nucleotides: TGTGCCATCGAGGGACAGGGGACTTCTAACTATGGCTACACCTTC.

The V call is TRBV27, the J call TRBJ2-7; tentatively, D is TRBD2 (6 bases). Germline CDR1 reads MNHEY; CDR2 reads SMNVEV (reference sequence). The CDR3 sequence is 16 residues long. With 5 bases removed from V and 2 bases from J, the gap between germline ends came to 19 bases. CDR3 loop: CASSPRTGTSPYEQYF. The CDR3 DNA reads TGTGCCAGCAGTCCACGGACGGGTACTAGCCCCTACGAGCAGTACTTC.

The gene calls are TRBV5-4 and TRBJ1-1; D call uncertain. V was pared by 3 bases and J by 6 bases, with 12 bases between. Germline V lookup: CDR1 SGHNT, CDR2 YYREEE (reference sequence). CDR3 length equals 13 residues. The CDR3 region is CASSSHPTAEAFF. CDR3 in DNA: TGTGCCAGCAGCTCACACCCCACAGCTGAAGCTTTCTTT.

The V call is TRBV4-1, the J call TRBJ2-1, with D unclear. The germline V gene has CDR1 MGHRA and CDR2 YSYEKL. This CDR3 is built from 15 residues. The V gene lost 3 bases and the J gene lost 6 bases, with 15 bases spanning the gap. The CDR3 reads CASSQATNSPNEQFF. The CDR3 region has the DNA TGCGCCAGCAGCCAGGCCACCAATTCCCCCAATGAGCAGTTCTTC.

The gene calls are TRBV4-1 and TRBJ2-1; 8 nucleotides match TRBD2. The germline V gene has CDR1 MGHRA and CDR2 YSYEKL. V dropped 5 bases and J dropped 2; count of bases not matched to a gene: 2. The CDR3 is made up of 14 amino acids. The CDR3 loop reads CASSTSGAYNEQFF. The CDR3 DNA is TGCGCCAGCAGCACTAGCGGAGCCTACAATGAGCAGTTCTTC.

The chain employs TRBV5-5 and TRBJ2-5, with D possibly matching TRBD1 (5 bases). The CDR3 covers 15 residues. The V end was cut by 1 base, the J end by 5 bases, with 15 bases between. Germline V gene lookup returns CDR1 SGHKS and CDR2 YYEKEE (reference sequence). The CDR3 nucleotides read TGTGCCAGCAGCTTGACCGTAGGGGAACGGGAGACCCAGTACTTC. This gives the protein CASSLTVGERETQYF.

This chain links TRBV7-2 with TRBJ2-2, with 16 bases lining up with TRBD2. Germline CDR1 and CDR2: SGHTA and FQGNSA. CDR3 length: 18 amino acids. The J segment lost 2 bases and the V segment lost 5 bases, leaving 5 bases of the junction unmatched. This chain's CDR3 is CASSPGTSGGVNTGELFF. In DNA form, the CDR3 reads TGTGCCAGCAGCCCCGGGACTAGCGGGGGGGTAAACACCGGGGAGCTGTTTTTT.

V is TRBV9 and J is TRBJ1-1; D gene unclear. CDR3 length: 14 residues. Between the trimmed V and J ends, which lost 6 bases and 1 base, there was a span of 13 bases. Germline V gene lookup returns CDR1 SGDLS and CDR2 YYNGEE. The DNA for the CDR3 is TGTGCCAGCACGAAGGGAGGGTCGAACACTGAAGCTTTCTTT. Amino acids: CASTKGGSNTEAFF.

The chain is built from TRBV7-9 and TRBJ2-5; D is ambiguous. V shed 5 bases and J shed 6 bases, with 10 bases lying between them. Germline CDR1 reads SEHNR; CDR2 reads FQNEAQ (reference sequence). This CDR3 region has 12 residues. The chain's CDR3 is CASSPYGQTQYF. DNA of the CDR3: TGTGCCAGCAGCCCCTATGGGCAGACCCAGTACTTC. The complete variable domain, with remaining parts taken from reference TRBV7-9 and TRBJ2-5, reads DTGVSQNPRHKITKRGQNVTFRCDPISEHNRLYWYRQTLGQGPEFLTYFQNEAQLEKSRLLSDRFSAERPKGSFSTLEIQRTEQGDSAMYLCASSPYGQTQYFGPGTRLLVL.